This TCR beta chain was captured in a study of beta chain features in type 1 diabetes. Looking at the study overall: Sorted cells, some 98,000,000 in number, were examined across all samples. Findings and caveats of the study: In every one of the four CD4+ subsets, TCRB CDR3s were moderately but significantly shorter in Type 1 diabetes patients. For patients, the naive, central memory and Treg TCRB repertoires appeared more alike than for healthy donors.

About this clone: Its antigen is still unknown.

Reverse transcribing all isolated RNA meant expressed TCRB transcripts were sequenced. The assay was immunoSEQ multiplex PCR, and TCRdb's table has in-frame clones only and misses some. The sample carries 250,000 to 300,000 clones, approximately 25% recorded once. Germline V gives CDR1 SNHLY, CDR2 FYNNEI. The CDR3 sequence is 11 residues long. V dropped 2 bases and J dropped 14 bases, with 10 bases sitting between them. The rearrangement joins TRBV2 to TRBJ2-1, with D possibly matching TRBD1 (6 bases). Input material: naive CD4+ T cells from blood. This sequence originates from a woman aged 30 to 39 with type 1 diabetes. CDR3 protein: CASSEQGLKFF. In DNA, the CDR3 is TGTGCCAGCAGTGAACAGGGGTTGAAGTTCTTC.